The rows below give T cell receptor beta chains drawn from one sample of a study of T cells after yellow fever vaccination. TCRdb recomputed calls from the 5' RACE reads with MiXCR, one row per CDR3 protein. The sample includes under 300,000 distinct CDR3 sequences, less than 8.5% of them seen just once. The sample consisted of CD4+ T cells sorted from PBMCs, taken 15 days after the yellow fever booster vaccination. These receptors were collected from a man aged 25 to 40 who received the YFV17D yellow fever vaccine. CDR3s include the opening cysteine and the closing phenylalanine or tryptophan. Fields, in order: D gene, V gene, J gene, CDR3 protein. The D gene is left open where the match is weak.

TRBD2	TRBV20-1	TRBJ2-3	CSANSGRTTDTQYF
.	TRBV7-3	TRBJ2-1	CASSLGGTVNNEQFF
TRBD2	TRBV30	TRBJ2-5	CAWRAGTSGKETQYF
TRBD1	TRBV15	TRBJ1-4	CATSRDIQGASEKLFF
.	TRBV29-1	TRBJ1-2	CSVLAGASYGYTF
.	TRBV7-3	TRBJ2-2	CASSFTSSGELFF
TRBD2	TRBV5-6	TRBJ2-2	CASSRVLTSSPGELFF
.	TRBV5-1	TRBJ1-5	CASSPSPLAGNQPQHF
TRBD2	TRBV20-1	TRBJ2-3	CSAMTSGKGTMDTQYF
.	TRBV6-2/TRBV6-3	TRBJ2-5	CASSYKNRKETQYF
TRBD2	TRBV5-1	TRBJ2-1	CASSFVGTSGNNEQFF
TRBD2	TRBV20-1	TRBJ2-2	CSAKRTSGSNGELFF
.	TRBV7-2	TRBJ1-5	CASSFTLNQPQHF
TRBD1	TRBV2	TRBJ2-3	CASDREWTDTQYF
.	TRBV7-3	TRBJ2-1	CASSRRGVNEQFF
.	TRBV7-7	TRBJ2-1	CASSSTGSYNEQFF
.	TRBV20-1	TRBJ1-1	CSASVGKGTEAFF
.	TRBV28	TRBJ1-4	CASYTLGEKLFF
TRBD1	TRBV5-1	TRBJ2-2	CASSADRVGELFF
.	TRBV7-9	TRBJ2-5	CATPKGETQYF
TRBD1	TRBV28	TRBJ1-6	CASRRQGLNSPLHF
TRBD2	TRBV7-2	TRBJ2-3	CASSSSSGTVDTQYF
TRBD1	TRBV6-1	TRBJ2-5	CASRTGTGETQYF
TRBD2	TRBV6-5	TRBJ2-7	CASSSSSGTSYEQYF
.	TRBV4-3	TRBJ2-3	CASSQGAWGTQYF
.	TRBV20-1	TRBJ2-1	CSAKGPGVNEQFF
.	TRBV12-3/TRBV12-4	TRBJ1-5	CASSPRWRENQPQHF
.	TRBV28	TRBJ2-4	CASLDGGLAKNIQYF
.	TRBV5-6	TRBJ2-7	CASSLGFRVAYEQYF
.	TRBV5-1	TRBJ1-1	CASSLGYEAFF
.	TRBV7-8	TRBJ1-1	CASSPSFWGNTEAFF
.	TRBV7-8	TRBJ1-5	CASSPIKSDHSNQPQHF
.	TRBV29-1	TRBJ1-1	CSARGDTGNTEAFF
TRBD2	TRBV11-2	TRBJ2-7	CASSFSGSDEQYF
.	TRBV2	TRBJ1-1	CASLEGRWVLGTEAFF
TRBD2	TRBV20-1	TRBJ2-3	CSATGTSGSQDTQYF
.	TRBV5-4	TRBJ2-1	CASSLDTNEQFF
.	TRBV29-1	TRBJ2-3	CSVTIATDTQYF
.	TRBV5-1	TRBJ1-2	CASSLESQYGYTF
TRBD1	TRBV12-3/TRBV12-4	TRBJ2-1	CASSSTQGATYNEQFF
.	TRBV6-4	TRBJ2-3	CASSPGPFTDTQYF
TRBD2	TRBV11-2	TRBJ2-2	CASSLGRGLAALTGELFF
TRBD2	TRBV7-9	TRBJ2-3	CASRHSGSIEDTQYF
.	TRBV7-2	TRBJ2-7	CASSPTRAGREQYF
TRBD2	TRBV3-1	TRBJ2-3	CASSQTGTSGRNTQYF
TRBD2	TRBV5-4	TRBJ2-7	CASSLNPSGPYEQYF
.	TRBV5-6	TRBJ1-2	CASSLGRLNYGYTF
.	TRBV9	TRBJ2-3	CASSVGYRPDTDTQYF
.	TRBV6-1	TRBJ1-3	CASSEAHGGSSGNTIYF
TRBD1	TRBV6-2/TRBV6-3	TRBJ1-6	CASNRQGPGRTLHF
.	TRBV20-1	TRBJ2-1	CSASGALASYNEQFF
TRBD1	TRBV24-1	TRBJ2-2	CATSGYSGTGYTGELFF